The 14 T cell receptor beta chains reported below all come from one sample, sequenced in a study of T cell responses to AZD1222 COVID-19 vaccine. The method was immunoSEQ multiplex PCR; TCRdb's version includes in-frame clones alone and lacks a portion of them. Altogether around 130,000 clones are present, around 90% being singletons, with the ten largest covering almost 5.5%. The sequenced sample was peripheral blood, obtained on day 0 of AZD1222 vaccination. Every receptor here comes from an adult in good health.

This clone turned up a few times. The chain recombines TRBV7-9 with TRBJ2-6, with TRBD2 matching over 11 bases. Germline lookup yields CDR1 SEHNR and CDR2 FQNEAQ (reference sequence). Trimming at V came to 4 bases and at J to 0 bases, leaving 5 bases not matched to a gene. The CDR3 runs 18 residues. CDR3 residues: CASSSTSGIPSGANVLTF. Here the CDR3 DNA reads TGTGCCAGCAGCTCGACTAGCGGGATCCCCTCTGGGGCCAACGTCCTGACTTTC.

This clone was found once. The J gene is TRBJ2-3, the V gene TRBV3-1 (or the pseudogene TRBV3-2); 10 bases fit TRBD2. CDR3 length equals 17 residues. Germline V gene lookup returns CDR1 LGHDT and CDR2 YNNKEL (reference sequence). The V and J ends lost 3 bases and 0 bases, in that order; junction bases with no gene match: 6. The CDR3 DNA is TGTGCCAGCAGCCACAGGACTAGCGGAGCTAGCACAGATACGCAGTATTTT. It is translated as CASSHRTSGASTDTQYF.

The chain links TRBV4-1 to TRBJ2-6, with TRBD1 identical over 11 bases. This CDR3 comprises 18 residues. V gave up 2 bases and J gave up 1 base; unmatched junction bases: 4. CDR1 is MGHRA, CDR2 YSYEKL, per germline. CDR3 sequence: CASSQQGTGGSGANVLTF. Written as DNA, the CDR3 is TGCGCCAGCAGCCAACAGGGGACAGGGGGTTCTGGGGCCAACGTCCTGACTTTC.

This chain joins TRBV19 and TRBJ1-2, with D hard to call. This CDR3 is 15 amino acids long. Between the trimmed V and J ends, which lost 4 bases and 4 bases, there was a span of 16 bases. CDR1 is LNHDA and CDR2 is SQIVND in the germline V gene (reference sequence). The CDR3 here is CASSKAAEAPYGYTF. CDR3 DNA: TGTGCCAGTAGTAAGGCGGCCGAGGCCCCCTATGGCTACACCTTC.

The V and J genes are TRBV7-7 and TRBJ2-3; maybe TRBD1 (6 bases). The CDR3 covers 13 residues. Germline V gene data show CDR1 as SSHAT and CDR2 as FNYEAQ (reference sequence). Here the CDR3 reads CASSSGGTDTQYF. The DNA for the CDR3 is TGTGCTAGCTCATCAGGGGGCACAGATACGCAGTATTTT.

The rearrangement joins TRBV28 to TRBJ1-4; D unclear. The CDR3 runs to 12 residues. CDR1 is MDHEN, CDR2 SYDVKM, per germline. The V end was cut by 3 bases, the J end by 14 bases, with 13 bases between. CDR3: CASSLVGALLFF. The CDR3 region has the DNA TGTGCCAGCAGTTTGGTCGGCGCCTTGCTGTTTTTT.

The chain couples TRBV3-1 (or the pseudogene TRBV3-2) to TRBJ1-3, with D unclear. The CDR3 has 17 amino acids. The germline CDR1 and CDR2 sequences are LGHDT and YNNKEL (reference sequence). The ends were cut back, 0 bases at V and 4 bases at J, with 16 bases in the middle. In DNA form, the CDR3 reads TGTGCCAGCAGCCAAGACCCCCCCTTGAGAGGAGGAAACACCATATATTTT. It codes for CASSQDPPLRGGNTIYF.

For the CDR3, the DNA is TGTGCCAGTAGTCCCCGTGCCTCTGGAAACACCATATATTTT. Translating it yields CASSPRASGNTIYF. This sequence joins TRBV19 and TRBJ1-3; D not resolved. This CDR3 has 14 amino acids. Germline V gives CDR1 LNHDA, CDR2 SQIVND (reference sequence). V lost 5 bases and J lost 0, with 8 bases in between.

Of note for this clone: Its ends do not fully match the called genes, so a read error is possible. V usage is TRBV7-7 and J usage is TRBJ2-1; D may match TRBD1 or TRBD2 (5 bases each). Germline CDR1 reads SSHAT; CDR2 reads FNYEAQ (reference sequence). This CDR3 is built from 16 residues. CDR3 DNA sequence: TGTGCTAGCAGCCCCTCGGGACGGGTCTCCTACAATGAGCAGTTCTTC. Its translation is CASSPSGRVSYNEQFF.

The CDR3 DNA sequence: TGTGCCAGCAACGCAAAGGGGGCGGGTTTGAGTGAAAAACTGTTTTTT. This encodes CASNAKGAGLSEKLFF. The rearrangement joins TRBV28 to TRBJ1-4; 7 bases match TRBD1. V was clipped by 7 bases and J by 7 bases; unmatched bases: 15. The CDR3 sequence is 16 residues long. In germline, CDR1 is MDHEN, CDR2 SYDVKM.

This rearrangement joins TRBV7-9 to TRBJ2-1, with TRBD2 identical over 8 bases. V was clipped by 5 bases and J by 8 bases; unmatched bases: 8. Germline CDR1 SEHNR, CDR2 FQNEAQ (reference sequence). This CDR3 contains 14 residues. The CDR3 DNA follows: TGTGCCAGCAGCATTAGCGGGGAGTGGGATGAGCAGTTCTTC. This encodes CASSISGEWDEQFF.

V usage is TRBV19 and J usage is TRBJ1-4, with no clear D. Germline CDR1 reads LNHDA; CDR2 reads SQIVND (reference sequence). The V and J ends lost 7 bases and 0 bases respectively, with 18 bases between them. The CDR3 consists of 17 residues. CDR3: CASIEDGGFATNEKLFF. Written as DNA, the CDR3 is TGTGCCAGTATAGAGGACGGAGGCTTTGCAACTAATGAAAAACTGTTTTTT.

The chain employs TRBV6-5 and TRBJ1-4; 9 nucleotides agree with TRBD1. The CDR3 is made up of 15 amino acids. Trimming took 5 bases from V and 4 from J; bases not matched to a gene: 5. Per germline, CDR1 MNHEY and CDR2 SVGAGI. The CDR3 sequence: CASSHTGGVNEKLFF. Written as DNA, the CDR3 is TGTGCCAGCAGTCACACAGGGGGCGTTAATGAAAAACTGTTTTTT.

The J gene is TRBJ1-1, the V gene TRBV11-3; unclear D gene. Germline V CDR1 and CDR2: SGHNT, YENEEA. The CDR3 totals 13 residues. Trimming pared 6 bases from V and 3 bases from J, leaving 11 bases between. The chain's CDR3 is CASSPSKDTEAFF. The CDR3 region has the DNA TGTGCCAGCAGTCCCTCAAAAGACACTGAAGCTTTCTTT.